The rows below give T cell receptor beta chains drawn from one sample of a study of neoadjuvant anti-PD-1 for oral cavity cancer. Here immunoSEQ multiplex PCR was the method, and the copy in TCRdb shows in-frame clones only, minus some. The sample records approximately 37,000 clones, about 86% being singletons. Sequencing was performed on PBMCs, taken before nivolumab (anti-PD-1) treatment. These receptors all come from a person between 40 and 85 years old with oral cavity squamous cell carcinoma. Each CDR3 is given with its conserved first and last residue. Each record gives: J gene, clone size, V gene, D gene, CDR3 DNA, CDR3 protein. D genes are given only for firm matches. Not all rows give a size; the values are once, few, many and, for expanded clones, a class.

>TRBJ1-1|few|TRBV30|.
TGTGCCTGGAGCCTAGACCCTTACACTGAAGCTTTCTTT
CAWSLDPYTEAFF
>TRBJ1-6|few|TRBV4-2|TRBD1
TGTGCCAGCAGCCAGACAGGGGGGCATTCACCCCTCCACTTT
CASSQTGGHSPLHF
>TRBJ2-7|.|TRBV13|TRBD2
TGTGCCAGCAGCTTCACTAGCGGGGGGTTCTCCTACGAGCAGTACTTC
CASSFTSGGFSYEQYF
>TRBJ2-3|.|TRBV28|.
TGTGCCAGCAGTCTGACGACAGATACGCAGTATTTT
CASSLTTDTQYF
>TRBJ1-1|few|TRBV28|.
TGTGCCAGCAAAGGCGGGGCCGGCCGGGACGCTTTCTTT
CASKGGAGRDAFF
>TRBJ1-1|.|TRBV7-2|.
TGTGCCAGCAGCTTAGGGCAGGTCACTGAAGCTTTCTTT
CASSLGQVTEAFF
>TRBJ2-5|.|TRBV2|TRBD2
TGTGCCAGCAGGCCTATAGCGGGGGGCGGAGGGACCCAGTACTTC
CASRPIAGGGGTQYF
>TRBJ1-2|few|TRBV7-2|.
TGTGCCAGCAGCTTAACAGGCCCGCTGGACTATGGCTACACCTTC
CASSLTGPLDYGYTF
>TRBJ1-1|.|TRBV5-1|TRBD1
TGCGCCAGCAGCTTGGCGGACAGGAGCACTGAAGCTTTCTTT
CASSLADRSTEAFF
>TRBJ2-6|.|TRBV19|TRBD1
TGTGCCAGTAGTGACAGGGGGCTAAGGTCTGGGGCCAACGTCCTGACTTTC
CASSDRGLRSGANVLTF
>TRBJ1-5|.|TRBV7-2|.
TGTGCCAGCAGCTTAGGAAGCGAGCGGCCCCAGCATTTT
CASSLGSERPQHF
>TRBJ1-6|.|TRBV5-1|TRBD1
TGCGCCAGCAGCTCCGGGACAGCGAGCTCCTATAATTCACCCCTCCACTTT
CASSSGTASSYNSPLHF
>TRBJ2-2|.|TRBV9|.
TGTGCCAGTAAGGGGGGCCAGAACACCGGGGAGCTGTTTTTT
CASKGGQNTGELFF
>TRBJ1-6|.|TRBV27|TRBD1
TGTGCCAGCAGTCCGACCGGGAGGGGGCTTGGGTCACCCCTCCACTTT
CASSPTGRGLGSPLHF
>TRBJ1-6|.|TRBV28|.
TGTGCCAGCAGAAGACAGGATTCACCCCTCCACTTT
CASRRQDSPLHF
>TRBJ1-4|.|TRBV27|.
TGTGCCAGCAGTAGAGGGACGCAGGGTGAAAAACTGTTTTTT
CASSRGTQGEKLFF
>TRBJ1-5|once|TRBV7-6|.
TGTGCCAGCAGCTTAGACGGGGACCCCGGGGCCCAGCATTTT
CASSLDGDPGAQHF
>TRBJ2-7|.|TRBV11-2|.
TGTGCCAGCAGCTTAGTTTCCTACGAGCAGTACTTC
CASSLVSYEQYF
>TRBJ1-2|.|TRBV11-2|.
TGTGCCAGCACCCGAAACCCTGCTTATGGCTACACCTTC
CASTRNPAYGYTF
>TRBJ1-1|.|TRBV29-1|.
TGCAGCGTTCGTGAGGACATGGCTTTCTTT
CSVREDMAFF
>TRBJ2-3|.|TRBV7-2|.
TGTGCCAGCAGCTTAGCTCAGCTGGCCCACTATTTT
CASSLAQLAHYF
>TRBJ1-1|.|TRBV30|TRBD1
TGTGCCTGGGGCAAGACAGGGGGGGCCACTGAAGCTTTCTTT
CAWGKTGGATEAFF
>TRBJ1-6|.|TRBV30|.
TGTGCCTGGAGTCGTCTCAGGAGCTCCTATAATTCACCCCTCCACTTT
CAWSRLRSSYNSPLHF
>TRBJ2-7|.|TRBV5-7|TRBD1
TGTGCCAGCGGAGGGACAGGGACCTCCTACGAGCAGTACTTC
CASGGTGTSYEQYF
>TRBJ2-2|.|TRBV7-2|.
TGTGCCAGCACCATAGATGCTAACACCGGGGAGCTGTTTTTT
CASTIDANTGELFF
>TRBJ1-2|.|TRBV6-5|TRBD1
TGTGCCAGCAGACCCGGACAGGTCTATGGCTACACCTTC
CASRPGQVYGYTF
>TRBJ2-1|.|TRBV4-1|.
TGCGCCAGCAGCCAATGGGAGAACCTATACAATGAGCAGTTCTTC
CASSQWENLYNEQFF
>TRBJ1-1|.|TRBV25-1|TRBD1
TGTGCCAGCAGCAGGGGGTTGAACACTGAAGCTTTCTTT
CASSRGLNTEAFF
>TRBJ2-3|once|TRBV6-5|TRBD1
TGTGCCAGCTCGGGTACAGGGGTGTTGGCAGATACGCAGTATTTT
CASSGTGVLADTQYF
>TRBJ2-4|.|TRBV30|.
TGTGCCTGGAGTGTGACGACCCCGGGACAATCCATTCAGTACTTC
CAWSVTTPGQSIQYF
>TRBJ1-5|.|TRBV18|.
TGTGCCAGCTCACCAGAGGGAATGGATCAGCCCCAGCATTTT
CASSPEGMDQPQHF
>TRBJ2-1|.|TRBV7-2|.
TGTGCCAGCAGCAAAGGGACTGCCACATACAATGAGCAGTTCTTC
CASSKGTATYNEQFF
>TRBJ1-2|.|TRBV28|.
TGTGCCAGCAGTCCCTCGGGGGGCTTCTATGGCTACACCTTC
CASSPSGGFYGYTF
>TRBJ2-7|.|TRBV11-2|TRBD1
TGTGCCAGCAGCCGTTACGGGACAGGCGAGCAGTACTTC
CASSRYGTGEQYF
>TRBJ2-5|.|TRBV7-3|.
TGTGCCAGCAGTCAGATTGGGGGGCGAGAGACCCAGTACTTC
CASSQIGGRETQYF
>TRBJ1-5|.|TRBV19|TRBD1
TGTGCCAGTAGCCCCCTGGACAGGGGCCGTCAGCCCCAGCATTTT
CASSPLDRGRQPQHF
>TRBJ1-6|few|TRBV11-3|.
TGTGCCAGCAGCTTATTCTATAATTCACCCCTCCACTTT
CASSLFYNSPLHF
>TRBJ1-5|.|TRBV27|.
TGTGCCAGCAGTTCGGAGAGCAATCAGCCCCAGCATTTT
CASSSESNQPQHF
>TRBJ1-2|.|TRBV27|TRBD1
TGTGCCAGCAGACAGGGGGCGCGGTTTTCTGGCTACACCTTC
CASRQGARFSGYTF
>TRBJ1-1|.|TRBV2|TRBD1
TGTGCCAGCAGTGACAGGGGGCTGGGCACTGAAGCTTTCTTT
CASSDRGLGTEAFF
>TRBJ2-6|.|TRBV5-5|TRBD1
TGTGCCAGCACCCGACAGGGCTTCTCTGGGGCCAACGTCCTGACTTTC
CASTRQGFSGANVLTF
>TRBJ2-7|.|TRBV7-2|TRBD2
TGTGCCAGCAGCCCTCGGAGGGGAGGGTACGAGCAGTACTTC
CASSPRRGGYEQYF
>TRBJ1-6|.|TRBV7-2|.
TGTGCCAGCAGCTTAGGCCCAGGGGTCGGGGGTTCACCCCTCCACTTT
CASSLGPGVGGSPLHF
>TRBJ2-7|.|TRBV30|TRBD1
TGTGCCTGGAGCTCCCCGGGACAGGGGTTGCACGAGCAGTACTTC
CAWSSPGQGLHEQYF
>TRBJ1-5|.|TRBV5-1|.
TGCGCCAGCAGCCCGGATAGCAATCAGCCCCAGCATTTT
CASSPDSNQPQHF
>TRBJ2-1|.|TRBV4-3|.
TGCGCCAGCAGCCAAGAGGGCGGGACTGCATACAATGAGCAGTTCTTC
CASSQEGGTAYNEQFF
>TRBJ2-2|once|TRBV19|.
TGTGCCAGTAGTATGTTCATTACGAACACCGGGGAGCTGTTTTTT
CASSMFITNTGELFF
>TRBJ1-2|.|TRBV25-1|.
TGTGCCAGCAGTGACTCAAGATATGGCTACACCTTC
CASSDSRYGYTF
>TRBJ1-6|.|TRBV5-8|.
TGTGCCAGCAGTCACAATTCACCCCTCCACTTT
CASSHNSPLHF
>TRBJ1-6|.|TRBV2|TRBD1
TGTGCCAGCTTATTGACAGGGACCTTTAATTCACCCCTCCACTTT
CASLLTGTFNSPLHF
>TRBJ2-3|.|TRBV19|TRBD2
TGTGCCAGTAGTATTGGGCGGGGGGACACAGATACGCAGTATTTT
CASSIGRGDTDTQYF
>TRBJ1-2|.|TRBV2|TRBD1
TGTGCCAGCAGTGAGGGACAGGGAATAGATGGCTACACCTTC
CASSEGQGIDGYTF
>TRBJ1-5|.|TRBV7-8|.
TGTGCCAGCAGCTTAGCGAGTAGCAATCAGCCCCAGCATTTT
CASSLASSNQPQHF